This passage covers 5 T cell receptor beta chains from one sample sequenced in a study of CD8 T cells in cerebrospinal fluid in Alzheimer's disease. No DNA is given; TCRdb re-called the 10x single-cell sequencing reads and lists each CDR3 protein once. This repertoire includes more than 850 distinct CDR3 sequences. The sample consisted of cerebrospinal fluid. The receptor source for this set is a human donor with mild cognitive impairment.

In terms of frequency, this clonotype is large. The chain joins TRBV7-9 to TRBJ1-5. Germline CDR1 is SEHNR and CDR2 is FQNEAQ (reference sequence). The CDR3 is 11 residues long. CDR3 residues: CASSPDQPQHF. Full variable domain (missing parts from reference TRBV7-9 and TRBJ1-5): DTGVSQNPRHKITKRGQNVTFRCDPISEHNRLYWYRQTLGQGPEFLTYFQNEAQLEKSRLLSDRFSAERPKGSFSTLEIQRTEQGDSAMYLCASSPDQPQHFGDGTRLSIL.

This clonotype is called medium-sized based on its frequency. The V call is TRBV27, the J call TRBJ1-1; TCRdb names TRBD1, which stays unverified in the absence of DNA. Germline loops: CDR1 MNHEY, CDR2 SMNVEV (reference sequence). The CDR3 runs to 15 residues. CDR3 amino acids: CASSWGRAGDTEAFF.

This chain uses TRBV5-8 with TRBJ1-1; TCRdb's D call, TRBD1, is unchecked because there is no DNA. Germline assignment: CDR1 SGHTS and CDR2 YDEGEE. This CDR3 has 14 amino acids. CDR3 loop: CASSLGQGATEAFF.

In terms of frequency, this clonotype is large (0.1 to 1%). The chain couples TRBV4-3 to TRBJ2-2. CDR1 and CDR2 (germline): LGHNA, YSLEER. CDR3 length: 14 residues. The CDR3: CASSQDAEAGELFF.

This clonotype is deemed medium-sized by its frequency. V gene TRBV2 combines with J gene TRBJ1-3. Germline values: CDR1 SNHLY, CDR2 FYNNEI. The CDR3 sequence is 12 residues long. CDR3 loop: CASRSYENTIYF.